Listed below are T cell receptor beta chains from one sample, sequenced in a study of shared clonotypes between healthy human individuals. Produced via immunoSEQ multiplex PCR; TCRdb's table is partial and in-frame only. In the table there are a few million clones, 85% to 95% of which are singletons. Sequencing was done on a sample of naive CD4+ T cells from PBMCs. The receptor set was obtained from a man aged 18 to 35 in good health. Some clones in this sample may be carry-over from other donors' samples. Both conserved end residues are part of each CDR3. D genes are given only for firm matches. Where a row states a size, it is once, few, many or the class of an expanded clone; other rows omit it.

v_call: TRBV5-6
j_call: TRBJ1-2
clone_size: -
d_call: -
cdr3_length: 12
cdr3_aa: CASYGGVSGYTF
cdr3_nt: TGTGCCAGCTACGGTGGGGTCTCTGGCTACACCTTC

v_call: TRBV5-4
j_call: TRBJ1-2
clone_size: -
d_call: TRBD1
cdr3_length: 15
cdr3_aa: CASSLKPGQGGGYTF
cdr3_nt: TGTGCCAGCAGCTTAAAACCGGGACAGGGAGGCGGCTACACCTTC

v_call: TRBV4-1
j_call: TRBJ2-1
clone_size: -
d_call: TRBD2
cdr3_length: 14
cdr3_aa: CASSHPRREGEQFF
cdr3_nt: TGCGCCAGCAGCCATCCCCGACGGGAGGGTGAGCAGTTCTTC

v_call: TRBV5-1
j_call: TRBJ1-2
clone_size: -
d_call: -
cdr3_length: 14
cdr3_aa: CASSWTEANYGYTF
cdr3_nt: TGCGCCAGCAGCTGGACAGAAGCTAACTATGGCTACACCTTC

v_call: TRBV5-4
j_call: TRBJ2-4
clone_size: -
d_call: TRBD1
cdr3_length: 13
cdr3_aa: CASSWDRGNIQYF
cdr3_nt: TGTGCCAGCAGCTGGGACAGGGGGAACATTCAGTACTTC

v_call: TRBV15
j_call: TRBJ2-5
clone_size: -
d_call: TRBD2
cdr3_length: 15
cdr3_aa: CATSRPLAGTETQYF
cdr3_nt: TGTGCCACCAGCAGACCACTAGCGGGAACAGAGACCCAGTACTTC

v_call: TRBV7-3
j_call: TRBJ2-3
clone_size: -
d_call: -
cdr3_length: 15
cdr3_aa: CASTPRADSTDTQYF
cdr3_nt: TGTGCCAGCACCCCCAGGGCGGATAGCACAGATACGCAGTATTTT

v_call: TRBV5-1
j_call: TRBJ2-3
clone_size: -
d_call: -
cdr3_length: 15
cdr3_aa: CASSLSQGVADTQYF
cdr3_nt: TGCGCCAGCAGCTTAAGTCAGGGAGTTGCAGATACGCAGTATTTT

v_call: TRBV5-1
j_call: TRBJ1-1
clone_size: -
d_call: TRBD1
cdr3_length: 14
cdr3_aa: CASSGQGGNTEAFF
cdr3_nt: TGCGCCAGCAGTGGACAGGGAGGGAACACTGAAGCTTTCTTT

v_call: TRBV10-3
j_call: TRBJ2-1
clone_size: -
d_call: -
cdr3_length: 15
cdr3_aa: CAISESATPYNEQFF
cdr3_nt: TGTGCCATCAGTGAGTCGGCAACCCCCTACAATGAGCAGTTCTTC

v_call: TRBV29-1
j_call: TRBJ2-1
clone_size: -
d_call: -
cdr3_length: 12
cdr3_aa: CSVEDLGTKQFF
cdr3_nt: TGCAGCGTTGAAGATCTAGGGACCAAGCAGTTCTTC

v_call: TRBV5-1
j_call: TRBJ2-5
clone_size: -
d_call: -
cdr3_length: 15
cdr3_aa: CASSLVLRTQETQYF
cdr3_nt: TGCGCCAGCAGCTTGGTATTACGGACCCAAGAGACCCAGTACTTC

v_call: TRBV6-1
j_call: TRBJ2-1
clone_size: -
d_call: TRBD2
cdr3_length: 13
cdr3_aa: CASSPRLAREQFF
cdr3_nt: TGTGCCAGCAGCCCTCGACTAGCAAGGGAGCAGTTCTTC

v_call: TRBV4-2
j_call: TRBJ1-5
clone_size: few
d_call: -
cdr3_length: 15
cdr3_aa: CASSQESSSNQPQHF
cdr3_nt: TGTGCCAGCAGCCAAGAGTCCAGTAGCAATCAGCCCCAGCATTTT

v_call: TRBV27
j_call: TRBJ1-5
clone_size: -
d_call: -
cdr3_length: 15
cdr3_aa: CASRSGGASNQPQHF
cdr3_nt: TGTGCCAGCAGGAGCGGGGGGGCAAGCAATCAGCCCCAGCATTTT

v_call: TRBV27
j_call: TRBJ2-5
clone_size: -
d_call: -
cdr3_length: 13
cdr3_aa: CASSQTGGETQYF
cdr3_nt: TGTGCCAGCAGTCAGACAGGAGGCGAGACCCAGTACTTC

v_call: TRBV6-4
j_call: TRBJ1-3
clone_size: -
d_call: -
cdr3_length: 16
cdr3_aa: CASSSLVLWLGNTIYF
cdr3_nt: TGTGCCAGCAGTTCACTTGTGTTATGGCTCGGAAACACCATATATTTT

v_call: TRBV7-2
j_call: TRBJ2-1
clone_size: -
d_call: TRBD2
cdr3_length: 16
cdr3_aa: CASSLGGPREVGEQFF
cdr3_nt: TGTGCCAGCAGCTTAGGAGGTCCCCGGGAGGTGGGTGAGCAGTTCTTC

v_call: TRBV21-1
j_call: TRBJ1-5
clone_size: -
d_call: -
cdr3_length: 17
cdr3_aa: CASSNWWGGLCCQPQHF
cdr3_nt: TGTGCCAGCAGCAATTGGTGGGGGGGGCTGTGTTGTCAGCCCCAGCATTTT

v_call: TRBV6-6
j_call: TRBJ1-1
clone_size: -
d_call: TRBD1
cdr3_length: 14
cdr3_aa: CASSLTGVNTEAFF
cdr3_nt: TGTGCCAGCAGCCTTACAGGGGTGAACACTGAAGCTTTCTTT

v_call: TRBV28
j_call: TRBJ1-3
clone_size: -
d_call: TRBD1
cdr3_length: 19
cdr3_aa: CASSSPGTGGISSGNTIYF
cdr3_nt: TGTGCCAGCAGTTCCCCCGGGACAGGGGGCATCAGCTCTGGAAACACCATATATTTT

v_call: TRBV9
j_call: TRBJ2-3
clone_size: -
d_call: TRBD2
cdr3_length: 16
cdr3_aa: CASSTSGRELTDTQYF
cdr3_nt: TGTGCCAGCAGCACTAGCGGGAGGGAGCTCACAGATACGCAGTATTTT

v_call: TRBV5-1
j_call: TRBJ2-2
clone_size: -
d_call: TRBD2
cdr3_length: 17
cdr3_aa: CASSLGPLAGGTGELFF
cdr3_nt: TGCGCCAGCAGCTTGGGCCCTCTAGCGGGAGGCACCGGGGAGCTGTTTTTT

v_call: TRBV20-1
j_call: TRBJ2-7
clone_size: -
d_call: -
cdr3_length: 11
cdr3_aa: CSARGAYEQYF
cdr3_nt: TGCAGTGCTAGAGGTGCCTACGAGCAGTACTTC

v_call: TRBV7-9
j_call: TRBJ1-2
clone_size: -
d_call: -
cdr3_length: 15
cdr3_aa: CASSPRDKSNYGYTF
cdr3_nt: TGTGCCAGCAGCCCAAGGGACAAGTCTAACTATGGCTACACCTTC

v_call: TRBV5-1
j_call: TRBJ2-7
clone_size: -
d_call: -
cdr3_length: 15
cdr3_aa: CASSLVSGAVNEQYF
cdr3_nt: TGCGCCAGCAGCTTGGTATCGGGGGCAGTAAACGAGCAGTACTTC

v_call: TRBV19
j_call: TRBJ2-5
clone_size: -
d_call: -
cdr3_length: 14
cdr3_aa: CASSISTGEETQYF
cdr3_nt: TGTGCCAGTAGTATTTCGACAGGCGAAGAGACCCAGTACTTC